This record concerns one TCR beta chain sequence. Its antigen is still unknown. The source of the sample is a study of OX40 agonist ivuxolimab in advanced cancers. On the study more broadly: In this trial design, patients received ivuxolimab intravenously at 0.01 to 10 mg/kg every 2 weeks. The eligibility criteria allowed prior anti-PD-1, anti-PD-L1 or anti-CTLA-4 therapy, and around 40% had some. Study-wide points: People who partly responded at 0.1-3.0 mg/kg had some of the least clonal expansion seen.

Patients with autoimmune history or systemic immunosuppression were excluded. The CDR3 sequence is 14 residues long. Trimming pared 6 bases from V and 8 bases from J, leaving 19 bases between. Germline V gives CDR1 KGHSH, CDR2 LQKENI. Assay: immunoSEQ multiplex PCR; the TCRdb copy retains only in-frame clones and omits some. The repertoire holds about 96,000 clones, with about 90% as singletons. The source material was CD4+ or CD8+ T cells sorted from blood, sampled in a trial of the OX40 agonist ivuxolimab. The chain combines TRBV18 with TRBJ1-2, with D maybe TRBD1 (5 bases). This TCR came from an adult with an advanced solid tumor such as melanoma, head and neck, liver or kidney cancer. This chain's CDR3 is CASSRGTELWGYTF. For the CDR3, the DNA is TGTGCCAGCTCCCGCGGGACCGAACTATGGGGCTACACCTTC.